This T cell receptor beta chain came from a study of response to subunit inactivated influenza vaccine. Germline V lookup: CDR1 LNHNV, CDR2 YYDKDF (reference sequence). V was shortened by 1 base and J by 4 bases, with 5 bases between the two germline ends. The CDR3 length is 13 residues. TCRdb reanalysed the RT-PCR reads using MiXCR and keeps one entry per CDR3 protein. The top ten clones hold 2.5% to 3.5% of a sample with roughly 500,000 distinct CDR3 sequences, around 25% of them seen once. The data also belong to a second study, concerning T cells expressing NK-cell markers. That report adds: Scientists made TCR beta cDNA using 5'RACE template switching with UMIs. From sorted CD3+CD56+NKG2C+, CD3+CD56+NKG2C- and CD3+CD56-NKG2C+ T cells came the TCR beta repertoires. The contribution of dominant NKG2C+ clonotypes to CD8+ T cells in six or seven donors was roughly 1.0-7.5%.

The J gene is TRBJ1-5, the V gene TRBV15; no clear D gene. The clonotype was recovered from a man between 45 and 60 years old who received an inactivated influenza vaccine. The source material was CD4+ T cells sorted from PBMCs, sampled about 11 days after vaccination. DNA for the CDR3: TGTGCCACCAGCAGAGCTGGTAATCAGCCCCAGCATTTT. It encodes CATSRAGNQPQHF.